One and the same sample provided the 6 T cell receptor beta chains below, sequenced in a study of blood T cells in healthy people across ages. Together with a sample-barcoded 5' primer, a J-beta primer mix was included in a second PCR lasting about 6 to 11 cycles. Using its own MiXCR run on the 5' RACE reads, TCRdb lists one record per CDR3 protein. The sample shows some 700,000 distinct CDR3 sequences, approximately 39% of them seen only once. The specimen was blood. The receptors were sampled from a woman in her fifties or sixties in good health.

As for this clonotype: The junction differs from germline at one of its ends, possibly a read error. The genes are TRBV2 and TRBJ2-5; D is possibly TRBD1 or TRBD2 (5 bases each). CDR1 is SNHLY, CDR2 FYNNEI, per germline. The CDR3 consists of 13 residues. The CDR3 DNA follows: TGTGCCAGCAGAGAAGTGGGGGAAGAGACCCAGTACTTC. Translated, it gives CASREVGEETQYF.

This clonotype was counted only a few times. This chain joins TRBV12-3 or TRBV12-4 and TRBJ2-3; 7 bases agree with TRBD2. This CDR3 contains 15 residues. V gave up 3 bases and J gave up 2 bases; unmatched junction bases: 5. The CDR3 coding sequence is TGTGCCAGCAGTTTCGCTAGCGGAAACACAGATACGCAGTATTTT. Translating gives CASSFASGNTDTQYF.

This clonotype was seen only a few times. The chain employs TRBV10-2 and TRBJ1-6; 7 bases fit TRBD1. This CDR3 spans 13 amino acids. Trimming took 7 bases from V and 8 from J; bases not matched to a gene: 5. Looked up from germline, CDR1 is WSHSY and CDR2 is SAAADI. CDR3 region: CASTDREDSPLHF. CDR3 coding DNA: TGCGCCAGCACTGACAGGGAGGATTCACCCCTCCACTTT.

The sample holds one count of this clonotype. V usage is TRBV20-1 and J usage is TRBJ2-1; D is possibly TRBD2 (6 bases). The assigned J gene may be wrong: the sequence end matches TRBJ2-7 better. The germline CDR1 and CDR2 sequences are DFQATT and SNEGSKA (reference sequence). The CDR3 length is 14 residues. CDR3 residues: CSATGESSYNEQYF. In DNA form, the CDR3 reads TGCAGTGCTACGGGGGAAAGCTCCTACAATGAGCAGTACTTC.

This clonotype was seen only once. The gene calls are TRBV3-1 and TRBJ2-7, with 8 bases fitting TRBD2. With V trimmed by 0 bases and J by 12 bases, 7 bases remained unmatched. In germline, CDR1 is LGHDT, CDR2 YNNKEL (reference sequence). This CDR3 region has 13 residues. The CDR3 DNA is TGTGCCAGCAGCCAAGATCGGACGGGAGGGCCGTACTTC. This gives the protein CASSQDRTGGPYF.

This sequence joins TRBV29-1 and TRBJ1-2; a weak D match, TRBD1 (5 bases). The V gene's germline CDR1 is SQVTM and CDR2 ANQGSEA. The length of the CDR3 is 13 residues. Trimming shortened V by 7 bases and J by 6 bases, and 18 bases separated the two germline ends. Here the CDR3 reads CSAGLPSGNGYTF. CDR3 DNA sequence: TGCAGCGCGGGACTCCCCTCAGGGAATGGCTACACCTTC. Full variable domain (rest looked up from reference TRBV29-1 and TRBJ1-2): SAVISQKPSRDICQRGTSLTIQCQVDSQVTMMFWYRQQPGQSLTLIATANQGSEATYESGFVIDKFPISRPNLTFSTLTVSNMSPEDSSIYLCSAGLPSGNGYTFGSGTRLTVV.